The 12 T cell receptor beta chains below come from one sample, sequenced in a study of regulatory T cells in long-lasting Graves disease. As for time point: persistent/refractory GD, antithyroid drugs over 5 years with positive TRAb. After RNA was extracted from PBMCs, the TCR library was made from it. TCR beta libraries were built with iRepertoire HTBI primers and Arm-PCR of CDR3 regions. TCRdb independently ran MiXCR on the multiplex PCR reads; one entry per CDR3 protein. This sample has roughly 700,000 distinct CDR3 sequences, with roughly 30% found just once. Sequencing used peripheral blood mononuclear cells (PBMCs), obtained when the disease was refractory, from a patient treated with antithyroid drugs. The source is a female donor with Graves disease.

The V call is TRBV7-9, the J call TRBJ2-7, with TRBD2 identical over 7 bases. Trimming at V came to 0 bases and at J to 4 bases, leaving 21 bases not matched to a gene. The CDR3 runs to 20 residues. The V gene's germline CDR1 is SEHNR and CDR2 FQNEAQ (reference sequence). The DNA of the CDR3 is TGTGCCAGCAGCTTAGCGCGGGTGGGCGGAGGACTAGACCCGCAATACGAGCAGTACTTC. This gives the protein CASSLARVGGGLDPQYEQYF.

The table lists this clonotype with a few counts. The chain couples TRBV12-3 or TRBV12-4 to TRBJ1-1; weak D call: TRBD1 (6 bases). This CDR3 region has 15 residues. V lost 6 bases and J 1 base, leaving 15 bases between the germline ends. As DNA, the CDR3 is TGTGCCAGCAGAACAGGGACATCGGGGAACACTGAAGCTTTCTTT. Encoded protein: CASRTGTSGNTEAFF.

The chain combines TRBV5-1 with TRBJ2-7; the D gene is possibly TRBD1 (6 bases). There are 13 residues in the CDR3. Per germline, CDR1 SGHRS and CDR2 YFSETQ. The V and J ends lost 3 bases and 3 bases respectively, with 10 bases between them. DNA for the CDR3: TGCGCCAGCAGCTCCGGGACATTCTACGAGCAGTACTTC. Residues: CASSSGTFYEQYF.

The J gene is TRBJ1-2, the V gene TRBV19; D gene unclear. V was trimmed by 4 bases and J by 2 bases, leaving 14 bases between them. In germline, CDR1 is LNHDA, CDR2 SQIVND (reference sequence). The CDR3 extends over 15 amino acids. In DNA, the CDR3 is TGTGCCAGTAGTAGAGATTCCCAGGCAAACTATGGCTACACCTTC. It translates to CASSRDSQANYGYTF.

The chain combines TRBV29-1 with TRBJ1-1; no definite D call. The CDR3 length is 15 residues. Germline CDR1 SQVTM, CDR2 ANQGSEA. V lost 0 bases to trimming and J lost 1 base, with 12 bases between them. The CDR3 is CSVEDSTSWNTEAFF. CDR3 nucleotide sequence: TGCAGCGTTGAAGATTCCACATCCTGGAACACTGAAGCTTTCTTT.

The chain is built from TRBV28 and TRBJ2-1; 10 bases agree with TRBD2. V lost 4 bases, J lost 3 bases, and 6 bases stayed unmatched. Germline assignment: CDR1 MDHEN and CDR2 SYDVKM. The CDR3 has 16 amino acids. Written as DNA, the CDR3 is TGTGCCAGCAGTTCCGCTAGCGGGAGAATCTACAATGAGCAGTTCTTC. As protein: CASSSASGRIYNEQFF.

This clonotype appeared once. Being one base from a much bigger clone, this may be a read error. The chain joins TRBV11-2 to TRBJ1-1, with TRBD1 matching over 7 bases. The CDR3 totals 16 residues. CDR1 and CDR2 (germline): SGHAT, FQNNGV. This CDR3 reads CASSLWRGGAGTEALF. The DNA for the CDR3 is TGTGCCAGCAGCTTATGGAGAGGGGGCGCCGGCACTGAAGCTCTCTTT.

The V gene is TRBV6-1, the J gene TRBJ1-3, with D possibly TRBD1 on 5 matching bases. Trimming took 9 bases from V and 4 from J, leaving 16 bases between them. This CDR3 region has 14 residues. The germline V gene has CDR1 MNHNS and CDR2 SASEGT. The CDR3 bases are TGTGCCAGTCGGCGGGGGGACGGAGGAAACACCATATATTTT. Its translation is CASRRGDGGNTIYF.

The sample holds a few counts of this clonotype. The rearrangement links TRBV2 to TRBJ1-1, with 7 bases that match TRBD1. CDR3 length: 16 residues. V was pared by 3 bases and J by 0 bases, with 7 bases of the junction left unmatched. Germline values: CDR1 SNHLY, CDR2 FYNNEI. CDR3 bases: TGTGCCAGCAGTGATACCGGGACAGACATGAACACTGAAGCTTTCTTT. It encodes CASSDTGTDMNTEAFF.

The chain recombines TRBV27 with TRBJ1-1; D might be TRBD1 (6 bases). Per the germline V gene, CDR1 is MNHEY and CDR2 is SMNVEV (reference sequence). The CDR3 sequence is 14 residues long. Trimming removed 0 bases from V and 4 bases from J, with 9 bases in between. The CDR3 sequence is CASSLSVGATEAFF. CDR3 nucleotide sequence: TGTGCCAGCAGTTTATCGGTGGGGGCCACTGAAGCTTTCTTT.

The CDR3 DNA reads as TGTGCCAGCAGTTACGGTTTGAGCTACACCTTC. Amino acid sequence: CASSYGLSYTF. The genes are TRBV6-5 and TRBJ1-2; D not certain. Germline V gene lookup returns CDR1 MNHEY and CDR2 SVGAGI. Trimming cost V 2 bases and J 9 bases, with 7 bases left between them. The CDR3 has 11 amino acids.

The rearrangement joins TRBV6-5 to TRBJ2-5, with 12 bases lining up with TRBD2. Germline lookup yields CDR1 MNHEY and CDR2 SVGAGI. CDR3 length equals 15 residues. Germline trimming cut 4 bases from V and 4 bases from J; bases unmatched to any gene: 4. CDR3 sequence: CASSSTSGSRETQYF. Written as DNA, the CDR3 is TGTGCCAGCAGTTCGACTAGCGGGAGCAGAGAGACCCAGTACTTC.